Listed below are T cell receptor beta chains from one sample, sequenced in a study of technical replicates of blood from a few donors. Here immunoSEQ multiplex PCR was the method, and the copy in TCRdb shows in-frame clones only, minus some. The sample consists of over 75,000 clones, approximately 96% of them appearing once. Sequenced sample: T cells isolated from PBMCs. The receptors originated from a human donor in good health. The CDR3 runs from the conserved cysteine through the conserved F or W. Fields, in order: J gene, V gene, clone size, D gene, CDR3 DNA, CDR3 protein. The D gene is left open where the match is weak. Not all rows give a size; the values are once, few, many and, for expanded clones, a class.

>TRBJ2-7|TRBV11-2|-|-
TGTGCCAGCAGCCAATACAGGGAAAGCTACGAGCAGTACTTC
CASSQYRESYEQYF
>TRBJ2-3|TRBV27|-|-
TGTGCCAGCAGCCTAGAGGGGACATTCACAGATACGCAGTATTTT
CASSLEGTFTDTQYF
>TRBJ1-5|TRBV10-2|-|-
TGCGCCAGCAGTGAATTAGGCAATCAGCCCCAGCATTTT
CASSELGNQPQHF
>TRBJ1-2|TRBV6-5|-|TRBD1
TGTGCCACCATCCCCTATAGGGGGACAGATGGCTACACCTTC
CATIPYRGTDGYTF
>TRBJ2-7|TRBV25-1|-|-
TGTGCCAGCAGTGCCGTTTACTTGACAGGTACCCCTCGGGAGCAGTACTTC
CASSAVYLTGTPREQYF
>TRBJ2-3|TRBV30|-|-
TGTGCCTGTGTGCTACGCACAGATACGCAGTATTTT
CACVLRTDTQYF
>TRBJ2-7|TRBV18|-|-
TGTGCCAGCTCACAGTGGGCGGCGGGCGTCTCCTACGAGCAGTACTTC
CASSQWAAGVSYEQYF
>TRBJ1-3|TRBV10-3|-|-
TGTGCCATCAGTGCCCAGAGGAACACCATATATTTT
CAISAQRNTIYF
>TRBJ1-5|TRBV4-1|-|-
TGCGCCAGCAGTCCCCAGGGCCAAAGCAATCAGCCCCAGCATTTT
CASSPQGQSNQPQHF
>TRBJ1-2|TRBV10-3|-|TRBD1
TGTGCCACTCACGAACTACAGGGGTATGGCTACACCTTC
CATHELQGYGYTF
>TRBJ1-4|TRBV4-2|-|-
TGTGCCAGCAGCCCCCAACGGGATAGAAGAGAAAAACTGTTTTTT
CASSPQRDRREKLFF
>TRBJ1-2|TRBV19|-|-
TGTGCCAGTAGTATAGAAGGACTCGGCATGAGTCCTAACTATGGCTACACCTTC
CASSIEGLGMSPNYGYTF
>TRBJ1-5|TRBV9|-|-
TGTGCCAGCAGCGTAGAAGGGGCAATTGGTCAGCCCCAGCATTTT
CASSVEGAIGQPQHF
>TRBJ2-3|TRBV5-4|-|TRBD2
TGTGCCAGCAGCTTGGGTGGACTAGCGGGAGGGCCTAGCACAGATACGCAGTATTTT
CASSLGGLAGGPSTDTQYF
>TRBJ1-4|TRBV27|-|-
TGTGCCAGCAGTTTATCTTCAGGGTATGAAAAACTGTTTTTT
CASSLSSGYEKLFF
>TRBJ1-2|TRBV11-3|-|TRBD1
TGTGCCAGCAGCAGCCCATCCAGAGGGGGCGGCTATGGCTACACCTTC
CASSSPSRGGGYGYTF
>TRBJ2-5|TRBV11-2|-|TRBD2
TGTGCCAGCAGCTTAGTAAGGGGAATAGCGGGCCTCACCTATGAGACCCAGTACTTC
CASSLVRGIAGLTYETQYF
>TRBJ1-2|TRBV18|once|-
TGTGCCAGCTCACAAGATTTGGGAGGGCTCTATGGCTACACCTTC
CASSQDLGGLYGYTF
>TRBJ1-3|TRBV5-1|-|-
TGCGCCAGCAGCTCTACAGGTACCTCTGGAAACACCATATATTTT
CASSSTGTSGNTIYF
>TRBJ2-3|TRBV4-1|-|TRBD2
TGCGCCAGCAGCCAAGATGCCCTTAGCGGGAGGGCAGATACGCAGTATTTT
CASSQDALSGRADTQYF
>TRBJ1-4|TRBV9|-|-
TGTGCCAGCAGCGCCGGGACAATGGAAAAACTGTTTTTT
CASSAGTMEKLFF
>TRBJ1-2|TRBV19|-|-
TGTGCCAGTAGTCCAGGCTTGTTCTATGGCTACACCTTC
CASSPGLFYGYTF
>TRBJ2-3|TRBV19|-|TRBD2
TGTGCCAGTAGTATTCGTACGGGAGGGAGCACAGATACGCAGTATTTT
CASSIRTGGSTDTQYF
>TRBJ2-1|TRBV9|-|-
TGTGCCAGCAGCGTAGGTGACAGGTACTACAATGAGCAGTTCTTC
CASSVGDRYYNEQFF
>TRBJ1-3|TRBV5-1|-|TRBD1
TGCGCCAGCAGCCCTGGGACAGGGGGCTACGGAAACACCATATATTTT
CASSPGTGGYGNTIYF
>TRBJ2-1|TRBV5-4|-|-
TGTGCCAGCAGCTTGGTATTGGGGGGAGGGGGAGAAAAGCAGTTCTTC
CASSLVLGGGGEKQFF
>TRBJ2-7|TRBV7-8|-|-
TGTGCCAGCAGCTTAGCTTGGTCCGAGCGGGACGAGCAGTACTTC
CASSLAWSERDEQYF
>TRBJ2-7|TRBV4-2|-|TRBD2
TGTGCCAGCAGCCAAGATAGCGGGGGCTCCTACGAGCAGTACTTC
CASSQDSGGSYEQYF
>TRBJ1-3|TRBV5-1|-|TRBD1
TGCGCCAGCAGCTTGGGACGCGCGGGACAGGCGTCGAAGGCTGGAAACACCATATATTTT
CASSLGRAGQASKAGNTIYF
>TRBJ1-2|TRBV27|once|-
TGTGCCGCCCACCCGCGGGGGCACACGTCCTCTCACTATGGCTACACCTTC
CAAHPRGHTSSHYGYTF
>TRBJ1-1|TRBV13|-|TRBD1
TGTGCCAGCAGCTTAGGGCAGGGGGTGATGAACACTGAAGCTTTCTTT
CASSLGQGVMNTEAFF
>TRBJ1-1|TRBV14|once|-
TGTGCCAGCAGCCAAGATCCTCCAGAAAAGAACACTGAAGCTTTCTTT
CASSQDPPEKNTEAFF
>TRBJ1-1|TRBV9|-|-
TGTGCCAGCAGCGAAAAAGGGGGAACTTATGAAGCTTTCTTT
CASSEKGGTYEAFF